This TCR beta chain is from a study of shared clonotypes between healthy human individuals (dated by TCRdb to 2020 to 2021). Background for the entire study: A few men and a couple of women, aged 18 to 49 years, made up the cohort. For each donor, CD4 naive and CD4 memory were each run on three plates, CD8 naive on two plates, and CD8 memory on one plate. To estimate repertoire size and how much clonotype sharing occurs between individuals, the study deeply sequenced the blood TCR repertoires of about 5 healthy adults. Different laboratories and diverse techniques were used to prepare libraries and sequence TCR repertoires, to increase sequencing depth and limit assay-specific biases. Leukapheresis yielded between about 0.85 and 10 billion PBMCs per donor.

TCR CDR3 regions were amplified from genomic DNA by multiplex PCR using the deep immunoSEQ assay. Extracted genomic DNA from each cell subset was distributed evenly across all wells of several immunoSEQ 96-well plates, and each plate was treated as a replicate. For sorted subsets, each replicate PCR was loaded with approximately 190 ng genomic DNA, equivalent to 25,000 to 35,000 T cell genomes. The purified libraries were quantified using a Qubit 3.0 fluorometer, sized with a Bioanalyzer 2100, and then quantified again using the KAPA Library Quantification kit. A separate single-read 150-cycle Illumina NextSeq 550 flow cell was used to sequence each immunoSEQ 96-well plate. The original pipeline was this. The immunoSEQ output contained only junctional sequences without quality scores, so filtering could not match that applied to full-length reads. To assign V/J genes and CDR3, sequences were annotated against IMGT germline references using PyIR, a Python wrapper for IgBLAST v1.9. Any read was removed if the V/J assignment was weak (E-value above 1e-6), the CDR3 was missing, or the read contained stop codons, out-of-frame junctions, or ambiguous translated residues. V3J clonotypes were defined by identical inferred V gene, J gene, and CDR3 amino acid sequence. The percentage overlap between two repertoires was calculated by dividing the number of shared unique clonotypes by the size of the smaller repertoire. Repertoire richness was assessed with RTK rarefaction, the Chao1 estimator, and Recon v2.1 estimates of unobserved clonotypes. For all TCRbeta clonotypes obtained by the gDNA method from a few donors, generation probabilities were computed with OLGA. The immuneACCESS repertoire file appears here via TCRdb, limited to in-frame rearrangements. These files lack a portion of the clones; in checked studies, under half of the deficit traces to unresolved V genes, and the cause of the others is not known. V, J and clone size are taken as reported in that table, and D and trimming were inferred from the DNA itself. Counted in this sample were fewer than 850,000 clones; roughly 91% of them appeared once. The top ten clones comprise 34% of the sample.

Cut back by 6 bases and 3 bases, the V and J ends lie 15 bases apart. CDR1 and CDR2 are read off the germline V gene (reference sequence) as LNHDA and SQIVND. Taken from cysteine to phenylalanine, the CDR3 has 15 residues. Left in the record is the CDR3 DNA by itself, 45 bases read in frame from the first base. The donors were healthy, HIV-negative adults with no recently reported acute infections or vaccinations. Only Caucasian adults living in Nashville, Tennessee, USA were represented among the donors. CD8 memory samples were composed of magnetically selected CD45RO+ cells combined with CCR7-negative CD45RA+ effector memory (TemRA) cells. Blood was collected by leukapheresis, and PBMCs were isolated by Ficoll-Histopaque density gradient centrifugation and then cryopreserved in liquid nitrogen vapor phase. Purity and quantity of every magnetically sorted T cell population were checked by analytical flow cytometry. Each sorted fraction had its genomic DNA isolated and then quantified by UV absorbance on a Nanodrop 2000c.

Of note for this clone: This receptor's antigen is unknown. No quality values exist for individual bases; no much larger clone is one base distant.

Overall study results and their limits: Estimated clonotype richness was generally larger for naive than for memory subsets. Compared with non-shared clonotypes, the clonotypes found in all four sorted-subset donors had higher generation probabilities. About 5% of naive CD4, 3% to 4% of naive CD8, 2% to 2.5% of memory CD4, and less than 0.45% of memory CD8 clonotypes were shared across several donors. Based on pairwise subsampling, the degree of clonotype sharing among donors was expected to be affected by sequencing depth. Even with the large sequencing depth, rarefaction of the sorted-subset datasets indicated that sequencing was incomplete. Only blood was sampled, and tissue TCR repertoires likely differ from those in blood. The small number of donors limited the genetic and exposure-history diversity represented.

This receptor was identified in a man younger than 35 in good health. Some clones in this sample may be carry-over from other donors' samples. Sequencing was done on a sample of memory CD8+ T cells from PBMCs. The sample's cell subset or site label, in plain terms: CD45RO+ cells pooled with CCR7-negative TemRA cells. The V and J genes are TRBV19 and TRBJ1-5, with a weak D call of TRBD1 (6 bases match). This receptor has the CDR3 CASREYDRSNQPQHF. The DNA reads TGTGCCAGTAGGGAGTATGACAGGTCCAATCAGCCCCAGCATTTT.